This T cell receptor beta chain was recovered during a study of T cell responses to AZD1222 COVID-19 vaccine. Study-wide context: Samples with a second dose at about 4 or about 12 weeks were pooled together. Study-level results: The study sampled repertoires only after the peak T cell response.

The repertoire was sequenced with immunoSEQ multiplex PCR; TCRdb's copy has only in-frame clones and lacks some. The sample records around 150,000 clones, roughly 90% being singletons. Remarks on this clone: Its antigen is as yet unknown.

The CDR3 is 16 amino acids. The V and J ends lost 3 bases and 1 base respectively, with 12 bases between them. Germline CDR1 and CDR2: MNHEY and SMNVEV (reference sequence). The sample here was peripheral blood, taken on day 0 of AZD1222 vaccination. The receptor was derived from an adult in good health. The genes are TRBV27 and TRBJ2-2; perhaps TRBD2 as D (5 bases). The CDR3 DNA is TGTGCCAGCAGTTTGGCGGGCGCACTGAACACCGGGGAGCTGTTTTTT. This translates into CASSLAGALNTGELFF.